This TCR beta chain was found in a study of blood T cells in healthy people across ages. Turning to the study itself: About one barcoded beta molecule was captured per two T cells (by template switching).

Peripheral blood was drawn, about 10 milliliters per donor. The authors ran a second PCR of 7 to 11 cycles using a sample-barcoded 5' primer and a J-beta primer mix. Every molecule of cDNA carried a tag from a template-switch adaptor with 12 random nucleotides. TCRdb re-analysed the 5' RACE reads in MiXCR, keeping a single row per CDR3 protein. The repertoire holds about 640,000 distinct CDR3 sequences, with under 65% as singletons. This CDR3 comprises 14 residues. V was cut by 1 base and J by 7 bases, with 14 bases left in between. CDR1 and CDR2 (germline): SGHVS, FQNEAQ. Sequences were obtained from blood. The genes are TRBV7-8 and TRBJ2-7; no definite D call. The TCR was taken from a man aged 55 to 70 in good health. CDR3 coding DNA: TGTGCCAGCAGCTTAGTCGGTGGCAGCCGAGAGCAGTACTTC. Translating it yields CASSLVGGSREQYF.